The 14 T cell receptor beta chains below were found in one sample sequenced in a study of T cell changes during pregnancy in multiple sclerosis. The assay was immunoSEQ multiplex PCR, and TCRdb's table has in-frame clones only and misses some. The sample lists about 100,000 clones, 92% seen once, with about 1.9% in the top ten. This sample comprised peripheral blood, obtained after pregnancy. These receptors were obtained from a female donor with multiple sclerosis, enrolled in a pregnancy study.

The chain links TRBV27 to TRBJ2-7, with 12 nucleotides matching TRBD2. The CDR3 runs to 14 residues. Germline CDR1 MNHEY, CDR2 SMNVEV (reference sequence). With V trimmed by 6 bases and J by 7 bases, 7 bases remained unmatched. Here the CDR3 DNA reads TGTGCCAGCAGCCTCGGACTAGCGGGAACTGAGCAGTACTTC. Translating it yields CASSLGLAGTEQYF.

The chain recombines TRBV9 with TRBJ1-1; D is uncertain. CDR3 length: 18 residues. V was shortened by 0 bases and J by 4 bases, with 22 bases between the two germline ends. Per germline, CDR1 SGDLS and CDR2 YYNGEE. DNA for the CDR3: TGTGCCAGCAGCGTAGGAGGGAGGATGGGCCTAATGGGCACTGAAGCTTTCTTT. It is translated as CASSVGGRMGLMGTEAFF.

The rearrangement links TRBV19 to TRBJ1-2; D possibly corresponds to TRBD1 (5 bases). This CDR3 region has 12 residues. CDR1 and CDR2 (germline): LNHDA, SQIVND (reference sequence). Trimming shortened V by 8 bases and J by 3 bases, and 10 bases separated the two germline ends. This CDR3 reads CASRDWYYGYTF. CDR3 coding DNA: TGTGCCAGTCGGGACTGGTACTATGGCTACACCTTC. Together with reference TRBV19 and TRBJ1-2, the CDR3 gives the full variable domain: DGGITQSPKYLFRKEGQNVTLSCEQNLNHDAMYWYRQDPGQGLRLIYYSQIVNDFQKGDIAEGYSVSREKKESFPLTVTSAQKNPTAFYLCASRDWYYGYTFGSGTRLTVV.

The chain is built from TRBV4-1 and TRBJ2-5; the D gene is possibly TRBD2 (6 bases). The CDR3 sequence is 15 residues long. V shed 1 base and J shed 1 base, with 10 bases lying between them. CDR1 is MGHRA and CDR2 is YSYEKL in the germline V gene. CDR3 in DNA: TGCGCCAGCAGCCAAGGGGGGGATACCCAAGAGACCCAGTACTTC. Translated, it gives CASSQGGDTQETQYF.

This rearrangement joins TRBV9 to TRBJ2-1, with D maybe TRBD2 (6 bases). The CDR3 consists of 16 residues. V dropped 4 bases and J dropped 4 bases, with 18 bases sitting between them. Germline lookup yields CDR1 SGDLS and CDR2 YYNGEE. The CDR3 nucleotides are TGTGCCAGCAGCCTCTCGGGGCGGGACGGTTACAATGAGCAGTTCTTC. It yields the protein CASSLSGRDGYNEQFF.

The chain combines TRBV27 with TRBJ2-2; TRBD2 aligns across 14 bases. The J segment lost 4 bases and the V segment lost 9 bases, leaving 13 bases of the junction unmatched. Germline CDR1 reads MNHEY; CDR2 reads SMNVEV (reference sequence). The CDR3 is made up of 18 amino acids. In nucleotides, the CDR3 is TGTGCCAGTCGCCACCCCGGGACTAGCGGGAGAAGCACCGGGGAGCTGTTTTTT. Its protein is CASRHPGTSGRSTGELFF.

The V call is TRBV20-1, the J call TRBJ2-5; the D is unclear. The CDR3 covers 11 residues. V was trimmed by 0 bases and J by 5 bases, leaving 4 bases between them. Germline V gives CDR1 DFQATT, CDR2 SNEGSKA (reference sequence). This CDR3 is CSARDRETQYF. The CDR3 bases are TGCAGTGCTAGAGATCGGGAGACCCAGTACTTC.

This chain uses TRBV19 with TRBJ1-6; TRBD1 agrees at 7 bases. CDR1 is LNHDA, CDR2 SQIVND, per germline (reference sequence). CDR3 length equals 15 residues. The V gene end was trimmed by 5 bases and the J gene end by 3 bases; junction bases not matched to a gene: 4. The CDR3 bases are TGTGCCAGTAGTTGGGACAGCAACTATAATTCACCCCTCCACTTT. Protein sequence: CASSWDSNYNSPLHF. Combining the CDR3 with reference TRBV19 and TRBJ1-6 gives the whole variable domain DGGITQSPKYLFRKEGQNVTLSCEQNLNHDAMYWYRQDPGQGLRLIYYSQIVNDFQKGDIAEGYSVSREKKESFPLTVTSAQKNPTAFYLCASSWDSNYNSPLHFGNGTRLTVT.

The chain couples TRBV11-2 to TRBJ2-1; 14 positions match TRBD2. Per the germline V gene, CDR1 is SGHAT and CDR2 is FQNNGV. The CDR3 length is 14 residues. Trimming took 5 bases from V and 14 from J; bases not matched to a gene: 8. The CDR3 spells CASSPGLAGGLKFF. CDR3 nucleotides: TGTGCCAGCAGCCCCGGACTAGCGGGAGGACTGAAGTTCTTC.

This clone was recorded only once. In DNA, the CDR3 is TGTGCCAGCATCGACAGGGTCCTCGGAAACACCATATATTTT. Its translation: CASIDRVLGNTIYF. V is TRBV6-1 and J is TRBJ1-3; TRBD1 matches at 7 bases. CDR3 size: 14 residues. The J segment lost 4 bases and the V segment lost 7 bases, leaving 7 bases of the junction unmatched. Germline CDR1 reads MNHNS; CDR2 reads SASEGT.

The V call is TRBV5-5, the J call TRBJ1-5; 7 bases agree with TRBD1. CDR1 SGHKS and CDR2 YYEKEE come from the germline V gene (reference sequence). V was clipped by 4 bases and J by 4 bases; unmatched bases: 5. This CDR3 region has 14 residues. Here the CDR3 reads CASSPTGMNQPQHF. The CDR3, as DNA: TGTGCCAGCAGCCCGACAGGGATGAATCAGCCCCAGCATTTT.

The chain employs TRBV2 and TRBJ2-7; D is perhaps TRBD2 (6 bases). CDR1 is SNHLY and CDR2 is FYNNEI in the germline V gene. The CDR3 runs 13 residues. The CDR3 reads CVSTWRAMGEQYF. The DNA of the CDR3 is TGTGTCTCAACCTGGAGGGCGATGGGCGAGCAGTACTTC.

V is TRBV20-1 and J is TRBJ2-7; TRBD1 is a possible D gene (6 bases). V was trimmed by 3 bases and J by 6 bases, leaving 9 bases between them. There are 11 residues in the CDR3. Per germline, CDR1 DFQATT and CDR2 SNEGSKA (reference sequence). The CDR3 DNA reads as TGCAGTGCTAGTCTCAGGGGCGAGCAGTACTTC. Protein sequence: CSASLRGEQYF.

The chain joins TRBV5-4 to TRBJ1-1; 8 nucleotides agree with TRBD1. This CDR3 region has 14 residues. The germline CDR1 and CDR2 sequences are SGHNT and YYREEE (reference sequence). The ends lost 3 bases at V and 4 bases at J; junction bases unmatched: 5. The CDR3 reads CASSWTGFRTEAFF. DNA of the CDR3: TGTGCCAGCAGCTGGACAGGGTTTCGCACTGAAGCTTTCTTT. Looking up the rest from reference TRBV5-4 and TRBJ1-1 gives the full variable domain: ETGVTQSPTHLIKTRGQQVTLRCSSQSGHNTVSWYQQALGQGPQFIFQYYREEENGRGNFPPRFSGLQFPNYSSELNVNALELDDSALYLCASSWTGFRTEAFFGQGTRLTVV.